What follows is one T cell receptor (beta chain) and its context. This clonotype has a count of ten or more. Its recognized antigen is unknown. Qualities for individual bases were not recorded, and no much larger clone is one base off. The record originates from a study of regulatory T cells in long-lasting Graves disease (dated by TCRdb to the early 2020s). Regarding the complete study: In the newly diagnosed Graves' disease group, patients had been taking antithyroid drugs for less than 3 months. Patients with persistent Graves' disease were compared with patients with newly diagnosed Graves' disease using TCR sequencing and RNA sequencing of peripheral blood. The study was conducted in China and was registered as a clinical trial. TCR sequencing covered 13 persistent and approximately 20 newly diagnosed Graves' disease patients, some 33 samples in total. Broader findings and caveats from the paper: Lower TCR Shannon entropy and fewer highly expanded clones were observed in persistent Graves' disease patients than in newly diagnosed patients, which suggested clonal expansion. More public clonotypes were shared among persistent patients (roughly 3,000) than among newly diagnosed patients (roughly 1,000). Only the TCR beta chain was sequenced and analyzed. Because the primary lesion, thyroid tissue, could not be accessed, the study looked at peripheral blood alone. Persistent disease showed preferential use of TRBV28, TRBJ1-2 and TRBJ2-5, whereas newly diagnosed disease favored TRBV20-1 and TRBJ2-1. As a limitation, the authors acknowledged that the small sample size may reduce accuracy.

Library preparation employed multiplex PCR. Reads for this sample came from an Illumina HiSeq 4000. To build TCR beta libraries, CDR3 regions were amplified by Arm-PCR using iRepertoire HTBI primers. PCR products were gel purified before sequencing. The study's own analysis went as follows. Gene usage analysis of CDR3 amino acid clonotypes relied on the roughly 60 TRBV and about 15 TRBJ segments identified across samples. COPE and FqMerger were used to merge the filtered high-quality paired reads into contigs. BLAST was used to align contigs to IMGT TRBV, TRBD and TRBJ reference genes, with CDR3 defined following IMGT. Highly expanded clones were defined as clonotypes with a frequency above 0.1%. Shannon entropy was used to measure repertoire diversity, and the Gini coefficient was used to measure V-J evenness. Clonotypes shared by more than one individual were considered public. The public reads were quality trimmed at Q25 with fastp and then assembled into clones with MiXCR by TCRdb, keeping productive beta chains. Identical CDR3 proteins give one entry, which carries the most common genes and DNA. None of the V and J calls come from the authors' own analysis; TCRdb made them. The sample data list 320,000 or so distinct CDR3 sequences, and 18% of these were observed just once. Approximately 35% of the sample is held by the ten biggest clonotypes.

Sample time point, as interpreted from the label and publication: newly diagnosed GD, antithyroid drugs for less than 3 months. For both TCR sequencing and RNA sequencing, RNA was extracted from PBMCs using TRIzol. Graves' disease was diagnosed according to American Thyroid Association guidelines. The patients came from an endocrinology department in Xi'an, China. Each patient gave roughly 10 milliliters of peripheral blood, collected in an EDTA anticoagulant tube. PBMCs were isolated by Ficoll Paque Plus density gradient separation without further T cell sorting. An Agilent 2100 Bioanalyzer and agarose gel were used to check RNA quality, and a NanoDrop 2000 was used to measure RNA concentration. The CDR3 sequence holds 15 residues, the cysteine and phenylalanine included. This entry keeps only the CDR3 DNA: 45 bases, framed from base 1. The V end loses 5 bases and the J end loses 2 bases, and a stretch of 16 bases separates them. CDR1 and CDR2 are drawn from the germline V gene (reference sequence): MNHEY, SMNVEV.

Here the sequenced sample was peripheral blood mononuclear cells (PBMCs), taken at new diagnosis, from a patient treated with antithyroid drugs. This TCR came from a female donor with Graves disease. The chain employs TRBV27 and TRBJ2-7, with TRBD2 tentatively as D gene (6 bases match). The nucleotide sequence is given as TGTGCCAGCAGTCCCGGTGACGGGAGAACCTACGAGCAGTACTTC. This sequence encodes CASSPGDGRTYEQYF.